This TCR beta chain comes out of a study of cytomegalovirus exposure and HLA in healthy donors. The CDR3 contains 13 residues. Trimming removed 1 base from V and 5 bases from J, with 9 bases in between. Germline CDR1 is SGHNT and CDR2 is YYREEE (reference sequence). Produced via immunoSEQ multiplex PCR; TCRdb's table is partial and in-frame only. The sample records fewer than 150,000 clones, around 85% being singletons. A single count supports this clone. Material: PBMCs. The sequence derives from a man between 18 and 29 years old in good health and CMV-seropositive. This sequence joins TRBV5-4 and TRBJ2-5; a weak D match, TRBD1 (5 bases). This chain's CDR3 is CASSLLAGETQYF. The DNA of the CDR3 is TGTGCCAGCAGCTTGCTGGCAGGGGAGACCCAGTACTTC.